The clone carrying this TCR beta chain was counted a few times. Its antigen is not known. The CDR3 is 14 residues long. Germline V gene sequence: CDR1 SGHTA, CDR2 FQGTGA. V was pared by 2 bases and J by 8 bases, with 6 bases of the junction left unmatched. This sample stems from a study of cytomegalovirus exposure and HLA in healthy donors. Regarding the study as a whole: Certain indistinguishable V segments, among them TRBV6-2 and TRBV6-3, were excluded.

Vbeta (60) and Jbeta (13) primers were used in the PCR. Measured with immunoSEQ multiplex PCR; TCRdb has only the in-frame clones, and not every one. The table has about 120,000 clones, roughly a tenth seen once; the top ten hold 4.6%. This receptor was taken from a woman aged 18-30 years in good health and CMV-seropositive. This chain links TRBV7-3 with TRBJ2-1; TRBD2 aligns across 7 bases. The sequenced material came from PBMCs. Here the CDR3 DNA reads TGTGCCAGCAGCTTACGCGGGAGCCAGGATGAGCAGTTCTTC. Translated, it gives CASSLRGSQDEQFF.